The present T cell receptor (beta chain) was sequenced within a study of shared clonotypes between healthy human individuals. Findings and limits, study-wide: The study generally estimated greater richness for naive than memory subsets. Sorted-subset samples were not fully sequenced, rarefaction indicated.

Note on this clone: Antigen specificity is unknown.

Clones were read by immunoSEQ multiplex PCR, and TCRdb kept only the in-frame ones, dropping some. Seen here are 950,000 to 1,300,000 clones, 65% to 75% observed once, and the top ten hold around 1.5%. Naive CD45RA+ and memory CD45RA-negative subsets were split from CD4+ cells. Sequencing was performed on memory CD4+ T cells sorted from blood. Documented subset: CD45RA-negative fraction. The receptor was derived from a man between 18 and 29 years old in good health.

The CDR3: CASSGGTAGNTIYF. The CDR3 DNA sequence: TGCGCCAGCAGCGGGGGGACAGCCGGAAACACCATATATTTT. This sequence joins TRBV5-1 and TRBJ1-3; 7 nucleotides align to TRBD1. V lost 4 bases and J lost 4; bases outside the gene matches: 5. The CDR3 length is 14 residues. The germline V gene encodes CDR1 SGHRS and CDR2 YFSETQ.